This T cell receptor (beta chain) stems from a study of blood T cell repertoires in COVID-19. On the study more broadly: Samples taken during acute and convalescent COVID-19 were collected in the United States, Italy and Spain. PBMCs, B-cell-depleted T cells, or T cells provided the cDNA or gDNA that made up the material.

V lost 0 bases and J lost 0, with 11 bases in between. The CDR3 has 16 residues. Germline V CDR1 and CDR2: LGHNA, YSLEER. The method was immunoSEQ multiplex PCR; TCRdb's version includes in-frame clones alone and lacks a portion of them. This table holds 120,000 to 150,000 clones, 80% to 85% found once. This TCR came from a man in his forties with acute COVID-19. Sequencing used PBMCs or T cells enriched from blood (not recorded which). V usage is TRBV4-3 and J usage is TRBJ1-1; D ambiguous. The DNA of the CDR3 is TGCGCCAGCAGCCAAGATCAAACGGGGATGAACACTGAAGCTTTCTTT. Translation: CASSQDQTGMNTEAFF.